This T cell receptor (beta chain) is drawn from a study of cytomegalovirus exposure and HLA in healthy donors. Findings and caveats of the study: Researchers catalogued 150 or so TCR beta chains as cytomegalovirus-associated. Immune exposure data for these donors was limited to CMV serostatus. HLA allele associations emerged for around 15,000 TCR beta sequences in a later analysis, at 0.05 false discovery rate. Looking again later, the authors saw that most CMV-associated TCR beta chains seemed HLA-restricted.

Details on this clone: The antigen is unknown.

PCR used 60 Vbeta primers and 13 Jbeta primers. Profiling relied on immunoSEQ multiplex PCR, and the TCRdb table lists in-frame clones only, not all of them. Among about 120,000 clones listed, over 70% were seen once. With 3 bases removed from V and 5 bases from J, the gap between germline ends came to 16 bases. Germline V lookup: CDR1 SNHLY, CDR2 FYNNEI. The CDR3 length is 16 residues. The chain couples TRBV2 to TRBJ2-2; TRBD2 might be the D (6 bases). Sequenced material: PBMCs. The TCR was taken from a man aged 35 to 55 in good health and CMV-seropositive. The CDR3 protein is CASSEGGRIGTGELFF. DNA of the CDR3: TGTGCCAGCAGTGAGGGAGGAAGAATTGGAACCGGGGAGCTGTTTTTT.